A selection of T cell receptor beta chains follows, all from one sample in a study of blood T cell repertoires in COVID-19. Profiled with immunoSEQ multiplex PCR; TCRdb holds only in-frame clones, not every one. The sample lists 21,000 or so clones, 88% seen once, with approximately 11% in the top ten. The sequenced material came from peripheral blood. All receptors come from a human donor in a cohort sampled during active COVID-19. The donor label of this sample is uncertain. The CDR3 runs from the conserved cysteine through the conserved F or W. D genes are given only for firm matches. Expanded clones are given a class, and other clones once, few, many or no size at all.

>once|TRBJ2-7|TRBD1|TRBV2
TGTGCCAGCAATCCGGGACAGGGCGTCTACGAGCAGTACTTC
CASNPGQGVYEQYF
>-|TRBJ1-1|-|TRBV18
TGTGCCAGCTCACCACAATCGGGGGTGAACACTGAAGCTTTCTTT
CASSPQSGVNTEAFF
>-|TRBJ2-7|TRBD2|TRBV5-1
TGCGCCAGCAGCACGGGACTAGCGGGAGACGAGCAGTACTTC
CASSTGLAGDEQYF
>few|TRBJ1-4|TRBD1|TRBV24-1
TGTGCCACCAGTTCGGGACAGGACTCTGAAAAACTGTTTTTT
CATSSGQDSEKLFF
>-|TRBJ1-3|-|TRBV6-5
TGTGCCAGCAGTCCCCGGACACCAGGAAACACCATATATTTT
CASSPRTPGNTIYF
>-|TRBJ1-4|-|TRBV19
TGTGCCAGTAGTATGCGGGGAGGGCGTGAAAAACTGTTTTTT
CASSMRGGREKLFF
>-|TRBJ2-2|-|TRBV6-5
TGTGCCAGCAGCGTCCCGGGATACACCGGGGAGCTGTTTTTT
CASSVPGYTGELFF
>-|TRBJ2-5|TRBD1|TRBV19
TGTGCCAGTAGGGGACAGCAAGAGACCCAGTACTTC
CASRGQQETQYF
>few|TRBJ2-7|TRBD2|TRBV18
TGTGCCAGCTCACCACTACTAGCGGGAGTTTCCCACGAGCAGTACTTC
CASSPLLAGVSHEQYF
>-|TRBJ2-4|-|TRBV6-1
TGTGCCAGCAGTGAAGGGGGAGAAAACATTCAGTACTTC
CASSEGGENIQYF
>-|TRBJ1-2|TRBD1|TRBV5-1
TGCGCCAGCAGAAGGACAGGGATCTATGGCTACACCTTC
CASRRTGIYGYTF
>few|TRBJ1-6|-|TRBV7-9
TGTGCCAGCAGCTTAGAAGGAGAATCACCCCTCCACTTT
CASSLEGESPLHF
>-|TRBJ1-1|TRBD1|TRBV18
TGTGCCAGCTCACCATGGACAGGGCAAAACACTGAAGCTTTCTTT
CASSPWTGQNTEAFF
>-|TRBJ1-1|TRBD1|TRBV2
TGTGCCAGCAGTGGACAGGGTGAGTCTGAAGCTTTCTTT
CASSGQGESEAFF
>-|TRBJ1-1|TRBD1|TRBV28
TGTGCCAGCAGTTCAACAGGGGGCCGGTTGGGAGCTTTCTTT
CASSSTGGRLGAFF
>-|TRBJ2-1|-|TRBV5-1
TGCGCCAGCAGCTTTGGGGACTCCTCCTACAATGAGCAGTTCTTC
CASSFGDSSYNEQFF
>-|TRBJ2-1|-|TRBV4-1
TGCGCCAGCAGCCAAGGAACACTAGTTCCGCGGAGTGAGCAGTTCTTC
CASSQGTLVPRSEQFF
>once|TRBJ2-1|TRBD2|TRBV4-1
TGCGCCAGCAGCCAAGCCGGGACTAGCGGGAACAATGAGCAGTTCTTC
CASSQAGTSGNNEQFF
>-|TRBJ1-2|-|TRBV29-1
TGCAGCGTTGGCCAGGGTGGGGACTATGGCTACACCTTC
CSVGQGGDYGYTF
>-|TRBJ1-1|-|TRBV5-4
TGTGCCAGCAGCTCCTCCAGGGGCACTGAAGCTTTCTTT
CASSSSRGTEAFF
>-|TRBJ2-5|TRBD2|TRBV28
TGTGCCAGCAGTCAAGGGGCGGCTAGCGGGTATGAGACCCAGTACTTC
CASSQGAASGYETQYF
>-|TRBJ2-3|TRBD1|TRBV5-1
TGCGCCAGCAGCCGTAGACAGGGAGATGTAACAGATACGCAGTATTTT
CASSRRQGDVTDTQYF
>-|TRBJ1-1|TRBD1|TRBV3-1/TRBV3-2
TGTGCCAGCAGGCGGACAGGGGGGACTGAAGCTTTCTTT
CASRRTGGTEAFF
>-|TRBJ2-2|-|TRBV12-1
TGTGCCAGCAGCTTCGGACAGGGCCCTCGGGACACCGGGGAGCTGTTTTTT
CASSFGQGPRDTGELFF
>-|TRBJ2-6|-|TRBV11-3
TGTGCCAGCAGCCAACACCACTCGGCAGGTGGCTTTGGGGCCAACGTCCTGACTTTC
CASSQHHSAGGFGANVLTF
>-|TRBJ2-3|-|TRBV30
TGTGCCTGGACAATTGCCCGGGCAGATACGCAGTATTTT
CAWTIARADTQYF
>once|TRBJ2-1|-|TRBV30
TGTGCCGGCCTAGGAGGGTCGAGCTCCTACAATGAGCAGTTCTTC
CAGLGGSSSYNEQFF
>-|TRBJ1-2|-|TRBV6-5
TGTGCCAGCAGCACTATGGGGCTGGATGGCTACACCTTC
CASSTMGLDGYTF
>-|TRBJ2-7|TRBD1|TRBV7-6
TGTGCCAGCAGCTCCCAGGGGGACGAGCAGTACTTC
CASSSQGDEQYF
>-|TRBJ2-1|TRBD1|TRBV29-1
TGCAGCGGGCAACGGGACAGGGGTTACAATGAGCAGTTCTTC
CSGQRDRGYNEQFF
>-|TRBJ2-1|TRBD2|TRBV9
TGTGCCAGCAGCGTCGGACTAGCGTATGATGAGCAGTTCTTC
CASSVGLAYDEQFF
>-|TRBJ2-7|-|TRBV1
TGCACCAGCAGCCAAGATCCCCCTGGGGGCGGGGGCCTTATCGAGCAGTACTTC
CTSSQDPPGGGGLIEQYF
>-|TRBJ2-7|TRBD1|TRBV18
TGTGCCAGCTCACCAACGACAGGGTCCTACGAGCAGTACTTC
CASSPTTGSYEQYF
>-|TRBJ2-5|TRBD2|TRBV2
TGTGCCAGCAGGGCGCTAGCGGGAGGGCGGGAGACCCAGTACTTC
CASRALAGGRETQYF
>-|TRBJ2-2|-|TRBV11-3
TGTGCCAGCAGCCTGGACCCGGGGGTCACCGGGGAGCTGTTTTTT
CASSLDPGVTGELFF
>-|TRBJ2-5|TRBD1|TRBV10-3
TGTGCCATCAGTGATGGACAGGGGGTAAGACAAGAGACCCAGTACTTC
CAISDGQGVRQETQYF
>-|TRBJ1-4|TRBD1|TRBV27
TGTGCCAGCAGTCTGACAGGGGGCGCAACTAATGAAAAACTGTTTTTT
CASSLTGGATNEKLFF
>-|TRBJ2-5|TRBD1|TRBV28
TGTGCCAGCAGTTCAGAGACAGGGGGCCGGGAGACCCAGTACTTC
CASSSETGGRETQYF
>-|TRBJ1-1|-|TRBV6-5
TGTGCCAGCGTGGGACAAAACACTGAAGCTTTCTTT
CASVGQNTEAFF
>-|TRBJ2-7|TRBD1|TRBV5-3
TGTGCCAGAAGCTCATTGAATCTAAACCGGGACAGAAACTACGAGCAGTACTTC
CARSSLNLNRDRNYEQYF
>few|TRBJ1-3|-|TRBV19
TGTGCCAGTAGGAGCTCTGGAAACACCATATATTTT
CASRSSGNTIYF
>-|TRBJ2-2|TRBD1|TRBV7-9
TGTGCCAGCAGCCACCGGGACAGGGGCGACACCGGGGAGCTGTTTTTT
CASSHRDRGDTGELFF
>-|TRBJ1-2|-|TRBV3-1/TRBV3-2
TGTGCCAGCAGTCCACAGGGTCGTGCGTACGGCTACACCTTC
CASSPQGRAYGYTF
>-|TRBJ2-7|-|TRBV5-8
TGTGCCAGCAGCTTGGAGAGGACTCTCTACGAGCAGTACTTC
CASSLERTLYEQYF
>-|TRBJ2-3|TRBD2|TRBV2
TGTGCCAGCAGTCCGCTAGCGGGAGAGGGCACAGATACGCAGTATTTT
CASSPLAGEGTDTQYF
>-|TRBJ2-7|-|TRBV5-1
TGCGCCAGCAGCTTGTATTCAGGGGCCAACGAGCAGTACTTC
CASSLYSGANEQYF
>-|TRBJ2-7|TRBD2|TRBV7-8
TGTGCCAGCAGCTTAGCTGCGACTAGCTCTTCCTACGAGCAGTACTTC
CASSLAATSSSYEQYF